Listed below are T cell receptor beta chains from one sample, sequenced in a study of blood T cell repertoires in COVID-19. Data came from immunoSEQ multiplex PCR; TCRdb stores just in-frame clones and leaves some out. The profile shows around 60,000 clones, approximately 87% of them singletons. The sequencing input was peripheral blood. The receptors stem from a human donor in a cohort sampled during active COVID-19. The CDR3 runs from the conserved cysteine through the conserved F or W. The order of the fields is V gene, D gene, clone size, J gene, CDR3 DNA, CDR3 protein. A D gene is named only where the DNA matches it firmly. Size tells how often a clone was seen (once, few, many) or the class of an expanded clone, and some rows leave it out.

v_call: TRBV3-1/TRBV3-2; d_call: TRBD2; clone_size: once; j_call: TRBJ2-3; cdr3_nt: TGTGCCAGCAGCGGAGAAACTAGCGGGAGAATGCGGGGTACAGATACGCAGTATTTT; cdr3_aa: CASSGETSGRMRGTDTQYF
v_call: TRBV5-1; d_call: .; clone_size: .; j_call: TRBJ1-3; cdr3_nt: TGCGCCAGCAGCTTGGATCGAGGGTCTGGAAACACCATATATTTT; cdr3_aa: CASSLDRGSGNTIYF
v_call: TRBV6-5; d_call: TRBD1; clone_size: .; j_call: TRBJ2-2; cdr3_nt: TGTGCCAGCAGTTACTCGACAGGGCTGACCGGGGAGCTGTTTTTT; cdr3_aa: CASSYSTGLTGELFF
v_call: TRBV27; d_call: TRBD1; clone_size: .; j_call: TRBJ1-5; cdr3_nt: TGTGCCAGCAGTCCCGGGACAGCGAGCAATCAGCCCCAGCATTTT; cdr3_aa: CASSPGTASNQPQHF
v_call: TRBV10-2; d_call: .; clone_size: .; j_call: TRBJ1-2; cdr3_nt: TGCGCCAGTCACAGGGAGGGGGGCTACACCTTC; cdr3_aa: CASHREGGYTF
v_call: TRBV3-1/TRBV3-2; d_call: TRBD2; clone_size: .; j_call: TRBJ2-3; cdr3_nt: TGTGCCAGCAGCCATCGGCGGGAGGGCAGCACAGATACGCAGTATTTT; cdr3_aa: CASSHRREGSTDTQYF
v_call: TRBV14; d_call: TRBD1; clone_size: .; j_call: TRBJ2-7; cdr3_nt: TGTGCCAGCAGCCAAGGAGCAGGGGGCTACGAGCAGTACTTC; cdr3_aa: CASSQGAGGYEQYF
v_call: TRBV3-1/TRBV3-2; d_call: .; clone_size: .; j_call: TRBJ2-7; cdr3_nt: TGTGCCAGCAGCCATTGGGGGGAGATAACCTACGAGCAGTACTTC; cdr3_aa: CASSHWGEITYEQYF
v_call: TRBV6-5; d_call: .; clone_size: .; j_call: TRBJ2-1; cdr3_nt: TGTGCCAGCGGGCGTGATTCCTACAATGAGCAGTTCTTC; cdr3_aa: CASGRDSYNEQFF
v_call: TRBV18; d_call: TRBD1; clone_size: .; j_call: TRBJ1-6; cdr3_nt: TGTGCCAGCTCACCTAAGGGACAGGGTAGTTCACCCCTCCACTTT; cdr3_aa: CASSPKGQGSSPLHF
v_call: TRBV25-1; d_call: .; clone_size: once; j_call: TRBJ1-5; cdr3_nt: TGTGCCAGCCAAGGGGGGGGACCGATCAATCAGCCCCAGCATTTT; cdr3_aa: CASQGGGPINQPQHF
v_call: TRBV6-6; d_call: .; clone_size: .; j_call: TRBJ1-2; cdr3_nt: TGTGCCAGCAGCACAGATTCCGGGGGGAGGAATGGCTACACCTTC; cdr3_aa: CASSTDSGGRNGYTF
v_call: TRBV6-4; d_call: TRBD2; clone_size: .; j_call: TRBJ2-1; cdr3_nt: TGTGCCAGCAGTGACGGGCGGGGGAACAATGAGCAGTTCTTC; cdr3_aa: CASSDGRGNNEQFF
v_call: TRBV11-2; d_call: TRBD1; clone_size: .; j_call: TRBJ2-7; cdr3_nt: TGTGCCAGCAGCTTAGTTCCGGGACAGCTATACGAGCAGTACTTC; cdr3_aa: CASSLVPGQLYEQYF
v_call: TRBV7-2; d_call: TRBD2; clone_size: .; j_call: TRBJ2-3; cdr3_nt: TGTGCCAGCAGCTTAACTAGCGGGAGAGTGGGGGCTAGCACAGATACGCAGTATTTT; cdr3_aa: CASSLTSGRVGASTDTQYF